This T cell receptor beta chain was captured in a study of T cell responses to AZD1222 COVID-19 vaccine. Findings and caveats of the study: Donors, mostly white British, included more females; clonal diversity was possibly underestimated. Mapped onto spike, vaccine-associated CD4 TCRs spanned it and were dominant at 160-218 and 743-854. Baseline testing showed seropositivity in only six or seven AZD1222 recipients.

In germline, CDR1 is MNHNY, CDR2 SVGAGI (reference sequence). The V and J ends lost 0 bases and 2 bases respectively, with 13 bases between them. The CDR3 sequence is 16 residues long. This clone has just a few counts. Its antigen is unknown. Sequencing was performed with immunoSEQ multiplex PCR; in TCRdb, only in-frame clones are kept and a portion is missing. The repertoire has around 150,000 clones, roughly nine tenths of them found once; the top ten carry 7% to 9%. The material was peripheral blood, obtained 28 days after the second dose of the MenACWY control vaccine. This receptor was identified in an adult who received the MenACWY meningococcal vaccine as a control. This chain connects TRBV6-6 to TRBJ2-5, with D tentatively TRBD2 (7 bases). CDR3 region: CASSYSRSGTQETQYF. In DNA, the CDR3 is TGTGCCAGCAGTTACTCGAGAAGCGGGACACAAGAGACCCAGTACTTC.